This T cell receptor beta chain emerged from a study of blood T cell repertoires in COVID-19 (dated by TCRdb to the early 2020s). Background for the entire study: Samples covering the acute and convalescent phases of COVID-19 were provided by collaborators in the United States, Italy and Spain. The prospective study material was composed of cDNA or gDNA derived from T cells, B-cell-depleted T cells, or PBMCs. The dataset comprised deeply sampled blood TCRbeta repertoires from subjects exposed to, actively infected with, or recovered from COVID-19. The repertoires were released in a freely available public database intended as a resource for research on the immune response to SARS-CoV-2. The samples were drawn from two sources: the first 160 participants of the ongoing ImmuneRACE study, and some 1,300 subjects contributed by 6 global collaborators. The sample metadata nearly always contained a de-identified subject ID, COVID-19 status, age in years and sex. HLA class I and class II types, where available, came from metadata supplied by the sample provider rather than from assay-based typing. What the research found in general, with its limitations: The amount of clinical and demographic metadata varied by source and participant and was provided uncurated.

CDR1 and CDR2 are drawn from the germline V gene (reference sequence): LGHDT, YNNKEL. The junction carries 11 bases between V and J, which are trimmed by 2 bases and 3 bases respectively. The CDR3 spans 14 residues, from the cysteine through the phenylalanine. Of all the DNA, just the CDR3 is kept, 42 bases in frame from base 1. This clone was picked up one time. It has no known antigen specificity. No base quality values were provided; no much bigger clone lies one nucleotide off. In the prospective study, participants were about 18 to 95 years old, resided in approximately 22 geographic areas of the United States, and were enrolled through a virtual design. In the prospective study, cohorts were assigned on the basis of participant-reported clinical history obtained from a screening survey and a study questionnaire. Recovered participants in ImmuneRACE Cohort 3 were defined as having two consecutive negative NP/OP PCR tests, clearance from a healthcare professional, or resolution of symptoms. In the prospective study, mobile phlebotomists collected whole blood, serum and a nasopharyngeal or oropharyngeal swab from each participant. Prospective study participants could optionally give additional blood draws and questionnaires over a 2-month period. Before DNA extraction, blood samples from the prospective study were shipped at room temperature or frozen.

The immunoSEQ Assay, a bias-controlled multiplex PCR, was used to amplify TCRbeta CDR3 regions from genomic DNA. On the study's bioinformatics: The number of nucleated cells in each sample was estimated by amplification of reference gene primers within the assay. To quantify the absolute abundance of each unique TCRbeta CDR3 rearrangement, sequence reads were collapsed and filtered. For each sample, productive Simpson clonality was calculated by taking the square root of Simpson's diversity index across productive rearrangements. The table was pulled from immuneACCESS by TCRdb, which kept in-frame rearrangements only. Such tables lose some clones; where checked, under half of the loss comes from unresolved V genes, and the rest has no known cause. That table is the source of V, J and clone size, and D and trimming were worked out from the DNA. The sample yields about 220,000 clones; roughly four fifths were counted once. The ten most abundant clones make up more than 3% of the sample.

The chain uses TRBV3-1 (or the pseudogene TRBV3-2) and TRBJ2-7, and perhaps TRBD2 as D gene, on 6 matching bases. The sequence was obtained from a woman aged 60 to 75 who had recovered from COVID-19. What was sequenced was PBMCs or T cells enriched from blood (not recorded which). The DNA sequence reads TGTGCCAGCAGCCAATCGGCGGGGAGCTACGAGCAGTACTTC. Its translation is CASSQSAGSYEQYF.